Shown below are 15 T cell receptor beta chains from a single sample sequenced in a study of blood T cell repertoires in COVID-19. The repertoire was sequenced with immunoSEQ multiplex PCR; TCRdb's copy has only in-frame clones and lacks some. This table has roughly 38,000 clones, about 89% appearing once. The sequencing input was peripheral blood. These receptor sequences come from a man aged 45 to 65 with active COVID-19.

This clone was seen a handful of times. This rearrangement joins TRBV6-2 or TRBV6-3 to TRBJ1-1, with 10 nucleotides matching TRBD1. The CDR3 is 17 residues long. Trimming at V came to 2 bases and at J to 0 bases, leaving 6 bases not matched to a gene. CDR1 MNHEY and CDR2 SVGEGT come from the germline V gene. CDR3 in DNA: TGTGCCAGCAGTTACCAGGAGGGACAGGGGCTGAACACTGAAGCTTTCTTT. Protein product: CASSYQEGQGLNTEAFF.

The CDR3 loop reads CASSPRQGASSGNTIYF. In nucleotides, the CDR3 is TGTGCCAGCAGCCCCCGACAGGGGGCCTCCTCTGGAAACACCATATATTTT. The chain links TRBV3-1 (or the pseudogene TRBV3-2) to TRBJ1-3; 10 nucleotides agree with TRBD1. Germline trimming cut 4 bases from V and 0 bases from J; bases unmatched to any gene: 6. CDR3 length: 17 residues. Germline loops: CDR1 LGHDT, CDR2 YNNKEL (reference sequence).

This chain uses TRBV9 with TRBJ1-1, with 7 positions matching TRBD1. Germline lookup yields CDR1 SGDLS and CDR2 YYNGEE. The V gene end was trimmed by 0 bases and the J gene end by 1 base; junction bases not matched to a gene: 18. CDR3 length: 20 residues. Written as DNA, the CDR3 is TGTGCCAGCAGCGTAGGTCCAGGAGGAGGGGGCGCATGGCCGAACACTGAAGCTTTCTTT. It codes for CASSVGPGGGGAWPNTEAFF.

V and J are TRBV6-5 and TRBJ1-6; 7 positions agree with TRBD1. V shed 7 bases and J 3 bases; nucleotides not matched to a gene: 6. The germline V gene encodes CDR1 MNHEY and CDR2 SVGAGI. CDR3 length equals 15 residues. The CDR3 loop is CASKTGAGYNSPLHF. The DNA of the CDR3 is TGTGCCAGCAAAACAGGGGCGGGCTATAATTCACCCCTCCACTTT.

The J gene is TRBJ2-3, the V gene TRBV5-4; a possible D gene is TRBD2 (5 bases). Looked up from germline, CDR1 is SGHNT and CDR2 is YYREEE (reference sequence). V lost 4 bases to trimming and J lost 2 bases, with 11 bases between them. The CDR3 consists of 14 residues. CDR3 residues: CASSPVGVTDTQYF. The CDR3 bases are TGTGCCAGCAGCCCGGTCGGGGTCACAGATACGCAGTATTTT.

This sequence joins TRBV19 and TRBJ2-7; D may be TRBD2 (5 bases). Trimming left V 5 bases short and J 0 bases short, with 11 bases between. CDR3 length: 14 residues. Looked up from germline, CDR1 is LNHDA and CDR2 is SQIVND (reference sequence). In nucleotides, the CDR3 is TGTGCCAGTAGTTTAGGACTCAGCTCCTACGAGCAGTACTTC. Translated, it gives CASSLGLSSYEQYF.

The rearrangement uses TRBV5-1 and TRBJ1-1, with D unclear. The length of the CDR3 is 14 residues. Germline CDR1 and CDR2: SGHRS and YFSETQ. Trimming removed 7 bases from V and 0 bases from J, with 13 bases in between. CDR3 bases: TGCGCCAGCCGGGAGAGCAGCATGAACACTGAAGCTTTCTTT. It codes for CASRESSMNTEAFF. The complete variable domain, with remaining parts taken from reference TRBV5-1 and TRBJ1-1, reads KAGVTQTPRYLIKTRGQQVTLSCSPISGHRSVSWYQQTPGQGLQFLFEYFSETQRNKGNFPGRFSGRQFSNSRSEMNVSTLELGDSALYLCASRESSMNTEAFFGQGTRLTVV.

This rearrangement joins TRBV7-8 to TRBJ1-5, with 9 bases identical to TRBD1. After removal of 4 bases from V and 3 bases from J, the junction contained 7 bases not matched to a gene. CDR1 SGHVS and CDR2 FQNEAQ come from the germline V gene. The CDR3 has 16 residues. CDR3 amino acids: CASSSTGGLNNQPQHF. CDR3 in DNA: TGTGCCAGCAGCTCAACAGGGGGCCTGAACAATCAGCCCCAGCATTTT. The full variable domain, in which reference TRBV7-8 and TRBJ1-5 provide the parts outside the CDR3, is GAGVSQSPRYKVAKRGQDVALRCDPISGHVSLFWYQQALGQGPEFLTYFQNEAQLDKSGLPSDRFFAERPEGSVSTLKIQRTQQEDSAVYLCASSSTGGLNNQPQHFGDGTRLSIL.

V and J are TRBV14 and TRBJ2-3, with a possible D match to TRBD2 (6 bases). CDR3 size: 13 residues. V dropped 5 bases and J dropped 6 bases, with 12 bases sitting between them. From germline, CDR1 is SGHDN and CDR2 FVKESK. CDR3 protein: CASSGGELDTQYF. The CDR3 nucleotides read TGTGCCAGCAGCGGCGGGGAACTTGATACGCAGTATTTT.

This chain connects TRBV30 to TRBJ2-2; 10 nucleotides line up with TRBD1. V shed 4 bases and J 7 bases; nucleotides not matched to a gene: 9. The CDR3 contains 15 residues. Germline V gene sequence: CDR1 GTSNPN, CDR2 SVGIG (reference sequence). CDR3 nucleotides: TGTGCCTGGACCGCCGGGACAGGGGATCTCGGGGAGCTGTTTTTT. As protein: CAWTAGTGDLGELFF.

J is TRBJ2-2 and V is TRBV5-4; a weak D match, TRBD2 (5 bases). Germline-derived CDR1 and CDR2 are SGHNT and YYREEE (reference sequence). The CDR3 is 16 residues long. V was shortened by 2 bases and J by 5 bases, with 16 bases between the two germline ends. The CDR3 region has the DNA TGTGCCAGCAGCTTAGGGTCGGGAAAGTTAACCGGGGAGCTGTTTTTT. The encoded protein is CASSLGSGKLTGELFF.

V gene TRBV7-2 combines with J gene TRBJ2-4; the match to TRBD2 covers 10 bases. CDR3 length: 16 residues. CDR1 is SGHTA, CDR2 FQGNSA, per germline. The J segment lost 8 bases and the V segment lost 10 bases, leaving 17 bases of the junction unmatched. The CDR3 DNA follows: TGTGCCACAGCATCCACGGCTAGCGGGGGCCGGGACATTCAGTACTTC. Its translation: CATASTASGGRDIQYF.

Only a few counts were recorded for this clone. The rearrangement uses TRBV2 and TRBJ2-7; D uncertain. The ends were cut back, 3 bases at V and 0 bases at J, with 9 bases in the middle. The germline V gene encodes CDR1 SNHLY and CDR2 FYNNEI. This CDR3 has 14 residues. CDR3 residues: CASSDRTVSYEQYF. The CDR3 region has the DNA TGTGCCAGCAGTGACCGCACAGTCTCCTACGAGCAGTACTTC. Drawing the rest from reference TRBV2 and TRBJ2-7, the complete variable domain is EPEVTQTPSHQVTQMGQEVILRCVPISNHLYFYWYRQILGQKVEFLVSFYNNEISEKSEIFDDQFSVERPDGSNFTLKIRSTKLEDSAMYFCASSDRTVSYEQYFGPGTRLTVT.

V gene TRBV5-1 combines with J gene TRBJ2-5, with D perhaps matching TRBD1 (5 bases). The V and J ends lost 2 bases and 5 bases respectively, with 10 bases between them. Germline lookup yields CDR1 SGHRS and CDR2 YFSETQ. The CDR3 is made up of 13 amino acids. CDR3 sequence: CASSFQGTETQYF. CDR3 sequence (DNA): TGCGCCAGCAGCTTCCAGGGTACGGAGACCCAGTACTTC.

The chain carries TRBV6-1 and TRBJ1-2; D is unresolved. Looked up from germline, CDR1 is MNHNS and CDR2 is SASEGT. V was pared by 1 base and J by 2 bases, with 11 bases between. The CDR3 sequence is 15 residues long. The CDR3: CASSEGVLSNYGYTF. CDR3 nucleotides: TGTGCCAGCAGTGAAGGTGTCCTGAGCAACTATGGCTACACCTTC.